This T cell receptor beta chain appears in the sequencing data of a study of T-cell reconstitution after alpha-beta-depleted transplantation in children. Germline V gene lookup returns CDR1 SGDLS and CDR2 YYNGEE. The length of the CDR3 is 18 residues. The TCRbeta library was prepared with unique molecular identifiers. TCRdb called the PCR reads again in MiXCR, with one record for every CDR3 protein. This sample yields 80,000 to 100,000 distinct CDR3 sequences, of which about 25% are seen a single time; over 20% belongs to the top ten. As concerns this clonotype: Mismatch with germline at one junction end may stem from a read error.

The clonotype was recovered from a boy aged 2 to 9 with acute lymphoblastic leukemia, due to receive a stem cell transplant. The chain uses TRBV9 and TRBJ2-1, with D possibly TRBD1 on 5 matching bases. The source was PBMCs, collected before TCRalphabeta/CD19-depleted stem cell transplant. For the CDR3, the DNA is TGTGCCAGCAGCGGCAACTTAGGGTGGGGCTTAGGACGCAATGAGCACTTCTTC. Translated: CASSGNLGWGLGRNEHFF.